Listed below are T cell receptor beta chains from one sample, sequenced in a study of CD8+CD57+ T cells in acquired aplastic anemia. Via MiXCR, TCRdb re-called the reads, giving one row per CDR3 protein. The sample comprises under 150,000 distinct CDR3 sequences, 40% to 45% of which are singletons, and 8.4% rests with the top ten. Material: sorted CD4+, CD8+, or CD8+CD57+ T cells (not recorded which) from PBMCs. These receptor sequences come from a human donor in good health, serving as a control. CDR3s include the opening cysteine and the closing phenylalanine or tryptophan. Fields, in order: J gene, V gene, clone size, CDR3 length, CDR3 protein. The size field is filled for only some rows; it gives once, few, many or a size class.

TRBJ2-1 | TRBV20-1 | many | 17 | CSARDITDRVSYNEQFF
TRBJ2-7 | TRBV30 | few | 14 | CAWSVALGAYEQYF
TRBJ1-5 | TRBV2 | NA | 14 | CASSGTLSNQPQHF
TRBJ2-3 | TRBV20-1 | many | 15 | CSATRASGSTDTQYF
TRBJ1-3 | TRBV6-2/TRBV6-3 | few | 17 | CASSYSRGRGTGNTIYF
TRBJ1-5 | TRBV24-1 | many | 13 | CATSEGSHQPQHF
TRBJ1-4 | TRBV25-1 | NA | 14 | CASSEWDRDEKLFF
TRBJ2-7 | TRBV5-1 | many | 16 | CASSAGAHLSSYEQYF
TRBJ1-2 | TRBV10-3 | NA | 13 | CAISESGQGAFPF
TRBJ2-3 | TRBV24-1 | many | 14 | CATSPPLSTDTQYF
TRBJ1-1 | TRBV5-1 | many | 14 | CASREGAMNTEAFF
TRBJ1-4 | TRBV5-1 | NA | 14 | CASSQGKTNEKLFF
TRBJ2-1 | TRBV7-9 | once | 12 | CASSQTGYEQFF
TRBJ1-1 | TRBV2 | few | 14 | CASTLRRMNTEAFF
TRBJ1-6 | TRBV18 | many | 14 | CASSPGGQDSPLHF
TRBJ1-4 | TRBV10-2 | NA | 14 | CASSESGQSEKLFF
TRBJ2-7 | TRBV7-2 | NA | 12 | CASSLETVVRYF
TRBJ2-3 | TRBV7-9 | many | 14 | CASSLARGRNTQYF
TRBJ1-3 | TRBV18 | few | 16 | CASSPTGVGSGNTIYF
TRBJ1-2 | TRBV28 | many | 14 | CASRKGAANYGYTF
TRBJ2-5 | TRBV20-1 | NA | 17 | CGARDWGLAGGQETQYF
TRBJ1-2 | TRBV24-1 | NA | 12 | CATSEMDRFYTF
TRBJ1-2 | TRBV10-1 | NA | 13 | CASSEGTEYGYTF
TRBJ1-2 | TRBV5-6 | few | 14 | CASSHDWGGNSYTF
TRBJ2-7 | TRBV2 | NA | 12 | CASAWDSYEQYF
TRBJ1-2 | TRBV5-5 | NA | 13 | CAGSQGTYGGYTF
TRBJ2-5 | TRBV10-2 | NA | 13 | CASSENTGETQYF
TRBJ1-2 | TRBV7-9 | NA | 12 | CATRRGEDGYTF
TRBJ1-2 | TRBV4-1 | many | 14 | CASSQDTSGYGYTF
TRBJ2-5 | TRBV7-6 | NA | 15 | CASSLGRQGEETQYF
TRBJ2-2 | TRBV24-1 | few | 16 | CATSSLAGTNTGELFF
TRBJ1-4 | TRBV24-1 | NA | 15 | CAPSDPGQGNEKLLF
TRBJ2-3 | TRBV6-1 | many | 17 | CASRTLAGAASTDTQYF
TRBJ2-1 | TRBV29-1 | many | 12 | CSVDAVYNEQFF
TRBJ1-3 | TRBV18 | NA | 16 | CASSPGTGVVGNTIYF
TRBJ2-2 | TRBV2 | NA | 14 | CASSQTVFTGELFF
TRBJ2-7 | TRBV6-5 | many | 15 | CASRTTGTGGYEQYF
TRBJ2-3 | TRBV27 | NA | 14 | CASAPLEGTDTQYF
TRBJ1-6 | TRBV6-1 | many | 14 | CASRAEGAHSPLHF
TRBJ1-5 | TRBV6-1 | few | 17 | CASSPMTGFGWGQPQHF
TRBJ1-4 | TRBV12-3/TRBV12-4 | many | 15 | CASSPTRGEGEKLFF
TRBJ1-1 | TRBV12-3/TRBV12-4 | many | 14 | CASSSWGVNTEAFF
TRBJ1-5 | TRBV10-3 | NA | 13 | CAIAQGANQPQHF
TRBJ1-2 | TRBV30 | few | 12 | CAWSLQGSGYTF
TRBJ2-7 | TRBV2 | NA | 14 | CASRGLVTVYEQYF
TRBJ2-5 | TRBV7-8 | many | 16 | CASSLGGGRTGETQYF
TRBJ1-1 | TRBV6-5 | many | 13 | CASSYSGMTQAFF
TRBJ1-3 | TRBV19 | NA | 14 | CASSIIGVGNTIYF
TRBJ1-1 | TRBV20-1 | NA | 12 | CSASRQGAEAFF